A selection of T cell receptor beta chains follows, all from one sample in a study of cytomegalovirus exposure and HLA in healthy donors. The assay was immunoSEQ multiplex PCR, and TCRdb's table has in-frame clones only and misses some. This sample yields fewer than 130,000 clones, of which approximately 79% are seen a single time; roughly 5.6% belongs to the top ten. The specimen sequenced was PBMCs. These receptors were taken from a man younger than 40 in good health and CMV-seropositive. CDR3s include the opening cysteine and the closing phenylalanine or tryptophan. The D gene is left open where the match is weak. Clone size is stated in some rows and not others, as once, few, many or a class when expanded.

d_call	j_call	v_call	clone_size	cdr3_aa	cdr3_nt
TRBD2	TRBJ2-2	TRBV27	NA	CASSFRAGGTGELFF	TGTGCCAGCAGTTTTAGAGCGGGGGGGACCGGGGAGCTGTTTTTT
NA	TRBJ2-5	TRBV29-1	NA	CSVVGQGETQYF	TGCAGCGTCGTTGGGCAGGGAGAGACCCAGTACTTC
TRBD1	TRBJ1-2	TRBV10-1	many	CASSEGTDYGYTF	TGCGCCAGCAGTGAAGGGACAGACTATGGCTACACCTTC
TRBD1	TRBJ1-2	TRBV29-1	NA	CSDGQDGDYGYTF	TGCAGCGACGGACAGGATGGTGACTATGGCTACACCTTC
NA	TRBJ1-1	TRBV19	NA	CASTGNVMSAFF	TGTGCCAGTACGGGGAATGTGATGTCAGCTTTCTTT
TRBD2	TRBJ2-1	TRBV9	NA	CASSAGLADNEQFF	TGTGCCAGCAGCGCGGGACTAGCGGACAATGAGCAGTTCTTC
TRBD1	TRBJ1-4	TRBV5-1	NA	CASRLDRNNEKLFF	TGCGCCAGCAGACTGGACAGGAATAATGAAAAACTGTTTTTT
NA	TRBJ1-1	TRBV5-1	NA	CASSLVGVEAFF	TGCGCCAGCAGCTTGGTCGGAGTCGAAGCTTTCTTT
NA	TRBJ2-7	TRBV12-5	NA	CASGWSYEQYF	TGTGCTAGTGGTTGGAGCTACGAGCAGTACTTC
NA	TRBJ2-1	TRBV5-6	NA	CASSATINEQFF	TGTGCCAGCAGCGCGACTATAAATGAGCAGTTCTTC
TRBD2	TRBJ2-3	TRBV5-1	NA	CASSRTGGGDTDTQYF	TGCGCCAGCAGCCGAACTGGCGGGGGGGACACAGATACGCAGTATTTT
NA	TRBJ1-2	TRBV30	NA	CAWSVQIYYGYTF	TGTGCCTGGAGTGTACAGATCTACTATGGCTACACCTTC
NA	TRBJ2-7	TRBV5-1	NA	CASSLSPTREQYF	TGCGCCAGCAGCTTGAGCCCGACTAGAGAGCAGTACTTC
NA	TRBJ2-6	TRBV10-3	NA	CAISENLGQSSGANVLTF	TGTGCCATCAGTGAAAACTTAGGACAGTCCTCTGGGGCCAACGTCCTGACTTTC
TRBD2	TRBJ2-3	TRBV27	NA	CASSLASGGPDTQYF	TGTGCCAGCAGTTTGGCCAGCGGGGGGCCAGATACGCAGTATTTT
TRBD1	TRBJ1-3	TRBV5-5	NA	CASSPDRGLTGNTIYF	TGTGCCAGCAGCCCGGACAGGGGGCTTACTGGAAACACCATATATTTT
TRBD2	TRBJ2-7	TRBV10-1	NA	CASSGLAGGPVHEQYF	TGCGCCAGCAGCGGACTAGCGGGGGGGCCAGTACACGAGCAGTACTTC
NA	TRBJ1-1	TRBV7-9	once	CASSQTTANSEAFF	TGTGCCAGCAGCCAAACAACAGCAAACTCTGAAGCTTTCTTT
NA	TRBJ1-6	TRBV6-6	NA	CASSGQGSSYNSPLHF	TGTGCCAGCAGTGGCCAGGGTAGCTCCTATAATTCACCCCTCCACTTT
NA	TRBJ2-5	TRBV23-1	NA	CASHRTGSGSDQETQYF	TGCGCCAGCCACCGAACAGGGTCGGGTAGCGACCAAGAGACCCAGTACTTC
TRBD1	TRBJ2-7	TRBV6-5	NA	CASSYGTGGYEQYF	TGTGCCAGCAGTTACGGGACAGGGGGCTACGAGCAGTACTTC
NA	TRBJ2-7	TRBV30	NA	CAWTPGGKVYEQYF	TGTGCCTGGACTCCAGGGGGGAAGGTGTACGAGCAGTACTTC